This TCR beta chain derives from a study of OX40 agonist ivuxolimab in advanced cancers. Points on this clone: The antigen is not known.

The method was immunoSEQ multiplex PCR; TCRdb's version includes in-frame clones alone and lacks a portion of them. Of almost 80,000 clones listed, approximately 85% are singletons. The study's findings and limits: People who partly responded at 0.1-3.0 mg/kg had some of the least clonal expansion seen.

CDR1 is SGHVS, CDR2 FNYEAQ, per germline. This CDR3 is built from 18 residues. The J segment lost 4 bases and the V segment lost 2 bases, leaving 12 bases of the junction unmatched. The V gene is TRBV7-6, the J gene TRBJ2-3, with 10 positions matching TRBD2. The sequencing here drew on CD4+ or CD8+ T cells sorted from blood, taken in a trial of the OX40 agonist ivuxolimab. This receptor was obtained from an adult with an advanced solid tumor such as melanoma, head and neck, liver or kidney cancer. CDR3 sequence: CASSLFGIRSGGADTQYF. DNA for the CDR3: TGTGCCAGCAGCTTATTCGGGATTCGGAGCGGGGGGGCAGATACGCAGTATTTT.